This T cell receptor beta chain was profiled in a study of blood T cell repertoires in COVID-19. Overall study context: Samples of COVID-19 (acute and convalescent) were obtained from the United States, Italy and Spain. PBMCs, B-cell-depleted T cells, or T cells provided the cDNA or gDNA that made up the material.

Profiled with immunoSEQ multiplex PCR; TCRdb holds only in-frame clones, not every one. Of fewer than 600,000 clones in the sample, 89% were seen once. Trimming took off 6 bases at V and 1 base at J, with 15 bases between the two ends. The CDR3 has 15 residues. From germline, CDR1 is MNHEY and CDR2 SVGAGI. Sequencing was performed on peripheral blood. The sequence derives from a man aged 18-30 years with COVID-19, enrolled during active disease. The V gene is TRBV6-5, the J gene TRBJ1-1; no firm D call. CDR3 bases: TGTGCCAGCAGCCGCCCCACAGCCACGAACACTGAAGCTTTCTTT. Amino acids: CASSRPTATNTEAFF.